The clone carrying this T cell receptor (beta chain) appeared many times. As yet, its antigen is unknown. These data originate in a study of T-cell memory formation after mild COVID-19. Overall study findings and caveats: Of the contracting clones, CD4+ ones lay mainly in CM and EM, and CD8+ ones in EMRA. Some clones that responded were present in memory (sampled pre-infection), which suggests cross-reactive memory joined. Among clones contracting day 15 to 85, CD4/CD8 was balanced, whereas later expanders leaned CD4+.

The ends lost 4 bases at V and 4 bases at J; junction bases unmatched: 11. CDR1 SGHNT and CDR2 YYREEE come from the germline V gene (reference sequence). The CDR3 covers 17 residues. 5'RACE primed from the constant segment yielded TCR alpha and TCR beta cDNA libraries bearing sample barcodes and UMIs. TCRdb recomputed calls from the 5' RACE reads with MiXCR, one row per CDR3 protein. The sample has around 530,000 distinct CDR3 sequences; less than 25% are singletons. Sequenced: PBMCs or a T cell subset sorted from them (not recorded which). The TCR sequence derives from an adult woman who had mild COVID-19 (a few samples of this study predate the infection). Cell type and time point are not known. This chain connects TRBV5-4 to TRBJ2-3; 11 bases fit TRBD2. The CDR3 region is CASSLGGPSGRPDTQYF. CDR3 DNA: TGTGCCAGCAGCCTCGGGGGCCCTAGCGGGAGGCCAGATACGCAGTATTTT.